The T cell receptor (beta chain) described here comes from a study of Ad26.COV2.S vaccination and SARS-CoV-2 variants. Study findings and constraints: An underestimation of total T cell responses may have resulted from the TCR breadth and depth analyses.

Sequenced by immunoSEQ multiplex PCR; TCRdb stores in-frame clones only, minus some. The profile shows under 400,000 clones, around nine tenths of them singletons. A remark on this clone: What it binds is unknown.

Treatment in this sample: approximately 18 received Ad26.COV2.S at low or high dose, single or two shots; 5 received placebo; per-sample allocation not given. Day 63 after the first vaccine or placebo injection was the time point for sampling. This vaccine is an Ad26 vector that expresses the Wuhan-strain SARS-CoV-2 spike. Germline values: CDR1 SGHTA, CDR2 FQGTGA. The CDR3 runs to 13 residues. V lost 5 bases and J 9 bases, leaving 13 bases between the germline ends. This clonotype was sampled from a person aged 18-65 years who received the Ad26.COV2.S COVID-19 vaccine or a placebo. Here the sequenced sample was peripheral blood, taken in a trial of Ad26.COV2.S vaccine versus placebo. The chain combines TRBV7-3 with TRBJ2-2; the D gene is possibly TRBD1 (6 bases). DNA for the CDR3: TGTGCCAGCAGCAGGGAACAGGGCCGGGAGCTGTTTTTT. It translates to CASSREQGRELFF.